This TCR beta chain came from a study of blood T cell repertoires in COVID-19. CDR3 size: 14 residues. Trimming cost V 6 bases and J 4 bases, with 12 bases left between them. Germline values: CDR1 SNHLY, CDR2 FYNNEI. Under the authors' procedure: Reference gene primers were amplified, and this amplification served to estimate nucleated cell counts. Repertoires were generated with immunoSEQ multiplex PCR, while TCRdb's copy carries only in-frame clones and drops some. D and trimming come from the DNA, and the V and J calls and clone size come from that table. The table has 150,000 to 200,000 clones, 65% to 85% seen once.

Sequencing was done on a sample of peripheral blood. The chain carries TRBV2 and TRBJ1-4; D is undetermined. The clonotype originates from a human donor with acute or convalescent COVID-19. The donor label of this sample is uncertain. CDR3 sequence (DNA): TGTGCCAGCAGGGAGGGCGGGAGTAATGAAAAACTGTTTTTT. Protein: CASREGGSNEKLFF. The full variable domain, rest sourced from reference TRBV2 and TRBJ1-4, is EPEVTQTPSHQVTQMGQEVILRCVPISNHLYFYWYRQILGQKVEFLVSFYNNEISEKSEIFDDQFSVERPDGSNFTLKIRSTKLEDSAMYFCASREGGSNEKLFFGSGTQLSVL.